The T cell receptor beta chain described here comes from a study of cytomegalovirus exposure and HLA in healthy donors. Using immunoSEQ multiplex PCR, the repertoire was profiled, and TCRdb retains in-frame clones only, with some absent. The sample yields roughly 140,000 clones, approximately 91% seen once. Per the germline V gene, CDR1 is LNHDA and CDR2 is SQIVND (reference sequence). V was clipped by 2 bases and J by 1 base, with 20 bases between them. The CDR3 is 18 amino acids. The V gene is TRBV19, the J gene TRBJ1-1, with D perhaps matching TRBD1 (6 bases). The source of this sequence is a young man in good health and CMV-seronegative. The material sequenced was PBMCs. CDR3 region: CASSIWPLARGQNTEAFF. The CDR3 nucleotides read TGTGCCAGTAGTATATGGCCGTTGGCGAGGGGACAGAACACTGAAGCTTTCTTT.